This TCR beta chain comes out of a study of human T cells and chemical hapten exposure. Time point noted: patch test 1, 2 weeks after DPC sensitization. Treatment noted: therapeutic diphenylcyclopropenone sensitization with weekly scalp DPC. This clonotype appeared a few times. Each CDR3 protein is one row after TCRdb ran MiXCR on the RACE reads. The sample gives tens of thousands of distinct CDR3 sequences, 32% of which show up once; nearly 9% is in the top ten. The germline gives CDR1 GTSNPN, CDR2 SVGIG (reference sequence). The V and J ends lost 2 bases and 5 bases respectively, with 10 bases between them. The length of the CDR3 is 12 residues.

The gene calls are TRBV30 and TRBJ2-7; no definite D call. This specimen was whole blood, taken in connection with sensitization to the hapten diphenylcyclopropenone (DPC). The receptor's source is a man aged 35-49 years with alopecia areata. Some clones in this sample may be carry-over from other donors' samples. CDR3 sequence: CAWSRIGDEQYF. The CDR3 DNA reads TGTGCCTGGAGTCGCATTGGGGACGAGCAGTACTTC.